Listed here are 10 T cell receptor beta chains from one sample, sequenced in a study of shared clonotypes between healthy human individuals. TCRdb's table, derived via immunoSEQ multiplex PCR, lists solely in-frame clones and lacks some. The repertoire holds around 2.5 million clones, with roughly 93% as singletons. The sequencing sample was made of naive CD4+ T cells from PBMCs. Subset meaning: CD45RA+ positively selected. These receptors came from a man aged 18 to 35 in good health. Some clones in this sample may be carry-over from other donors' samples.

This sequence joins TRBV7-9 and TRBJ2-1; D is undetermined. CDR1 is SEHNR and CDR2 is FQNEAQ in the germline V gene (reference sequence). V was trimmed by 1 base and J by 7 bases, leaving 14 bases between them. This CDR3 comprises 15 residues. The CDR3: CASSLVGIVSNEQFF. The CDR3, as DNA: TGTGCCAGCAGCTTAGTGGGAATCGTTTCGAATGAGCAGTTCTTC. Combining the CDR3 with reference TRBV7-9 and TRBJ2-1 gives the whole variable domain DTGVSQNPRHKITKRGQNVTFRCDPISEHNRLYWYRQTLGQGPEFLTYFQNEAQLEKSRLLSDRFSAERPKGSFSTLEIQRTEQGDSAMYLCASSLVGIVSNEQFFGPGTRLTVL.

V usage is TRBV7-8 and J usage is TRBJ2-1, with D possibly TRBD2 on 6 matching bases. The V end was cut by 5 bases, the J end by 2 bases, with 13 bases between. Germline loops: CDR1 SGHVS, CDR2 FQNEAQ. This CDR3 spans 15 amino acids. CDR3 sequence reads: CASSRREAAYNEQFF. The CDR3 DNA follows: TGTGCCAGCAGCCGCAGGGAGGCCGCCTACAATGAGCAGTTCTTC.

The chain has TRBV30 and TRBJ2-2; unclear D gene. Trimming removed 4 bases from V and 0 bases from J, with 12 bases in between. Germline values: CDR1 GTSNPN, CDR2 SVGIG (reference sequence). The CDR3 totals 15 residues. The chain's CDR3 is CAWTSWDANTGELFF. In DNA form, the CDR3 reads TGTGCCTGGACCTCCTGGGATGCGAACACCGGGGAGCTGTTTTTT.

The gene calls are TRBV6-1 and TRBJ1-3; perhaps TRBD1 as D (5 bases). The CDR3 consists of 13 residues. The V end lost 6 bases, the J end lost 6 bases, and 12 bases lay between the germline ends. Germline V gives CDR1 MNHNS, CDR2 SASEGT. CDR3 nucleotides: TGTGCCAGCAGGCAGGGCGGGGAAAACACCATATATTTT. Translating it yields CASRQGGENTIYF.

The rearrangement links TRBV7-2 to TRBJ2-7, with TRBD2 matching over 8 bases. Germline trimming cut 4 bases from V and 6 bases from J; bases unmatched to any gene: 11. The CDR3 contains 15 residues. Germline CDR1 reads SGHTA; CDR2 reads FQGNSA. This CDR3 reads CASSSTFSGIVEQYF. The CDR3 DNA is TGTGCCAGCAGCTCCACCTTTAGCGGGATCGTCGAGCAGTACTTC. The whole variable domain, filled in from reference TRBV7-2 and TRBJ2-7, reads GAGVSQSPSNKVTEKGKDVELRCDPISGHTALYWYRQSLGQGLEFLIYFQGNSAPDKSGLPSDRFSAERTGGSVSTLTIQRTQQEDSAVYLCASSSTFSGIVEQYFGPGTRLTVT.

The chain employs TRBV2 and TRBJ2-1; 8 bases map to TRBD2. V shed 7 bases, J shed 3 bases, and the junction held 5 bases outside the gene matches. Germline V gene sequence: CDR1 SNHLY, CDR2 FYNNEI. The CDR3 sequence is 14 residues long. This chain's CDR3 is CASTELAGYNEQFF. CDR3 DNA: TGTGCCAGCACGGAGCTAGCGGGCTACAATGAGCAGTTCTTC.

CDR3 coding DNA: TGTGCCAGCAGCTACAGGGGCACTGAAGCTTTCTTT. Protein: CASSYRGTEAFF. This chain links TRBV5-6 with TRBJ1-1, with 7 bases identical to TRBD1. Germline trimming cut 3 bases from V and 4 bases from J; bases unmatched to any gene: 0. The CDR3 contains 12 residues. Per the germline V gene, CDR1 is SGHDT and CDR2 is YYEEEE.

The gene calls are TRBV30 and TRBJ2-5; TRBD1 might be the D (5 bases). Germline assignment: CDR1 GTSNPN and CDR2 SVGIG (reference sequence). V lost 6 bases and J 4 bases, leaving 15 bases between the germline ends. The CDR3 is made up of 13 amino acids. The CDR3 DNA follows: TGTGCCTGTACTTTGGGAAGGGGAGAGACCCAGTACTTC. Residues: CACTLGRGETQYF.

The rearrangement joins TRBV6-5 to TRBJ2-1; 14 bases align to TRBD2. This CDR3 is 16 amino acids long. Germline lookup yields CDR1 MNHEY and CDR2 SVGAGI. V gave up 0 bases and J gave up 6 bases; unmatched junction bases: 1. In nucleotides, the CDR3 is TGTGCCAGCAGTTACTCGACTAGCGGGAGGGTCAATGAGCAGTTCTTC. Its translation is CASSYSTSGRVNEQFF.

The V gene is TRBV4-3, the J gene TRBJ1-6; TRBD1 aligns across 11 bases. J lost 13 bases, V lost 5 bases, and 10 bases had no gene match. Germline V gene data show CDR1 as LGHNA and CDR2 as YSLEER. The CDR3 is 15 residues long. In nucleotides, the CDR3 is TGCGCCAGCAGCGTTAGCCCGGGACAGGGGGTGCCCCTCCACTTT. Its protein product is CASSVSPGQGVPLHF.